The text below deals with one TCR beta chain. The V and J ends lost 1 base and 10 bases respectively, with 11 bases between them. Per the germline V gene, CDR1 is LGHDT and CDR2 is YNNKEL (reference sequence). The CDR3 loop spans 14 amino acids. This specimen comes from a study of blood T cell repertoires in COVID-19. Sequencing used immunoSEQ multiplex PCR; TCRdb keeps in-frame clones, though not all of them. The profile shows 120,000 to 150,000 clones, around 84% of them singletons. Specimen: peripheral blood. The origin of this receptor is a human donor with acute or convalescent COVID-19. The donor label of this sample is uncertain. The V and J genes are TRBV3-1 (or the pseudogene TRBV3-2) and TRBJ1-6; D is unclear. DNA of the CDR3: TGTGCCAGCAGCCAAGTTCGAGGGAAATCACCCCTCCACTTT. It translates to CASSQVRGKSPLHF.